This T cell receptor (beta chain) was identified during a study of blood T cell repertoires in COVID-19. Overall study context: Whether acute or convalescent, the COVID-19 samples came from the United States, Italy and Spain. T cells, B-cell-depleted T cells, or PBMCs supplied cDNA or gDNA.

Per the original data handling: Amplification from reference gene primers served as the basis for estimated nucleated cell counts. TCRdb's copy holds only in-frame clones and misses some; the assay was immunoSEQ multiplex PCR. Clone size and the V and J calls come from that table; the DNA yielded D and trimming. Among more than 60,000 clones listed, roughly 90% were seen once. Per the germline V gene, CDR1 is SGHVS and CDR2 is FQNEAQ. The CDR3 consists of 14 residues. The V and J ends lost 3 bases and 9 bases respectively, with 15 bases between them. The sequence derives from a woman aged 45-59 years with active or convalescent COVID-19. Input material: peripheral blood. The gene calls are TRBV7-8 and TRBJ2-1; D possibly corresponds to TRBD2 (6 bases). In nucleotides, the CDR3 is TGTGCCAGCAGCTTTCGGGGGAGTAGGGGTGAGCAGTTCTTC. It is translated as CASSFRGSRGEQFF.